Listed below are T cell receptor beta chains from one sample, sequenced in a study of blood T cells in healthy people across ages. TCRdb passed the 5' RACE reads through MiXCR, listing each CDR3 protein once. The table includes more than 1,000,000 distinct CDR3 sequences, under 30% detected once. The sample also formed part of further work on T cells of mothers and their children.

Sample: blood. All receptors come from a girl aged 2 to 10 in good health. Both conserved end residues are part of each CDR3. Each record gives: clone size, J gene, D gene, V gene, CDR3 protein, CDR3 DNA. The D gene is left open where the match is weak. Size values are once, few and many counts, or a class for expanded clones, and some rows have none.

few	TRBJ1-3	-	TRBV6-5	CASRPYVSGNTIYF	TGTGCCAGCAGGCCCTATGTCTCTGGAAACACCATATATTTT
few	TRBJ2-5	-	TRBV29-1	CSVAREQETQYF	TGCAGCGTTGCCCGGGAACAAGAGACCCAGTACTTC
-	TRBJ2-1	TRBD2	TRBV18	CASSPPPGGPWNEQFF	TGTGCCAGCTCACCACCTCCGGGAGGGCCTTGGAATGAGCAGTTCTTC
few	TRBJ2-5	-	TRBV9	CASSYGGDNEQLF	TGTGCCAGCAGCTATGGCGGAGACAATGAGCAGCTCTTC
-	TRBJ2-5	TRBD2	TRBV29-1	CSVEGTSAQETQYF	TGCAGCGTTGAGGGGACTAGCGCTCAAGAGACCCAGTACTTC
-	TRBJ2-5	TRBD1	TRBV12-3/TRBV12-4	CASSGTEQETQYF	TGTGCCAGCAGTGGGACAGAGCAAGAGACCCAGTACTTC
-	TRBJ1-2	-	TRBV7-9	CASSLLQANGYTF	TGTGCCAGCAGCTTACTGCAGGCTAATGGCTACACCTTC
-	TRBJ2-7	-	TRBV2	CASRYRMPYEQYF	TGTGCCAGCAGATACAGGATGCCATACGAGCAGTACTTC
few	TRBJ1-1	-	TRBV12-5	CASGLVGQPIEAFF	TGTGCTAGTGGTTTGGTAGGTCAGCCGATTGAAGCTTTCTTT
few	TRBJ2-5	-	TRBV7-3	CASSINSGVGKTQYF	TGTGCCAGCAGCATAAATAGCGGAGTAGGGAAGACCCAGTACTTC
few	TRBJ2-7	-	TRBV7-6	CASSLGSDEQYF	TGTGCCAGCAGCCTCGGGTCCGACGAGCAGTACTTC
-	TRBJ2-1	-	TRBV20-1	CSVKPDSSANEQFF	TGCAGCGTGAAGCCAGACTCCTCGGCAAATGAGCAGTTCTTC
-	TRBJ2-2	-	TRBV29-1	CSVESTTGELFF	TGCAGCGTTGAGTCTACCACCGGGGAGCTGTTTTTT
few	TRBJ1-1	-	TRBV28	CASNPGFYEAFF	TGTGCCAGCAACCCCGGGTTCTATGAAGCTTTCTTT
-	TRBJ2-1	-	TRBV29-1	CSVRRRSYNEQFF	TGCAGCGTTAGACGCCGCTCCTACAATGAGCAGTTCTTC
-	TRBJ2-7	-	TRBV5-1	CASSPTGKTSSYEQYF	TGCGCCAGCAGCCCAACCGGGAAAACTAGCAGCTACGAGCAGTACTTC
-	TRBJ2-5	TRBD1	TRBV12-3/TRBV12-4	CASSPPGGGLETQYF	TGTGCCAGCAGTCCCCCAGGGGGCGGGTTGGAGACCCAGTACTTC
-	TRBJ2-1	TRBD2	TRBV24-1	CATSGISGSVRNEQFF	TGTGCCACCAGTGGTATCAGCGGGAGTGTCAGGAATGAGCAGTTCTTC
few	TRBJ1-1	-	TRBV11-2	CASSSSVIEAFF	TGTGCCAGCAGCTCCTCGGTTATTGAAGCTTTCTTT
few	TRBJ2-3	-	TRBV28	CASSFDLRTDTQYF	TGTGCCAGCAGTTTCGATCTACGCACAGATACGCAGTATTTT
-	TRBJ1-1	-	TRBV13	CASSLASDGRGAFF	TGTGCCAGCAGCTTAGCCTCGGACGGGAGGGGAGCTTTCTTT
few	TRBJ2-6	-	TRBV29-1	CSVQDSGANVLTF	TGCAGCGTTCAGGACTCTGGGGCCAACGTCCTGACTTTC
-	TRBJ2-6	-	TRBV7-3	CASRGSGVNVLTF	TGTGCCAGCCGGGGCTCTGGGGTCAACGTCCTGACTTTC